The entry below gives a single TCR beta chain sequence along with its context. Antigen specificity is unknown. Germline V gives CDR1 MRHNA, CDR2 SNTAGT. Unmatched junction bases numbered 4, after V lost 3 bases and J lost 5 bases. The CDR3 sequence is 14 residues long. The data were obtained in a study of identical twins. General study findings and limits: Interpretation of the results relied on cross-sectional statistical analysis and not on following the same donors. Twins' surplus sharing was weaker for beta out-of-frame sequences. The abundant beta clonotypes from cord blood had fewer insertions, and memory repertoires had none of this.

Template switching created a universal primer site, and the cDNA included unique molecular identifiers. One entry per CDR3 protein, called by TCRdb with MiXCR from the 5' RACE reads. This sample has hundreds of thousands of distinct CDR3 sequences, with about 14% found just once. The sequencing sample was made of memory (CD45RO+) T cells sorted from blood. The chain is built from TRBV6-4 and TRBJ2-3; 8 bases map to TRBD2. The TCR sequence derives from a woman aged 18-30 years in good health. Here the CDR3 DNA reads TGTGCCAGCAGTGATCGGGGGGGCGTAGATACGCAGTATTTT. Amino acid sequence: CASSDRGGVDTQYF.